This TCR beta chain is from a study of OX40 agonist ivuxolimab in advanced cancers. Measured with immunoSEQ multiplex PCR; TCRdb has only the in-frame clones, and not every one. This repertoire shows 9,300 or so clones, about 66% found once; its top ten account for 26%. The germline V gene encodes CDR1 MNHEY and CDR2 SMNVEV (reference sequence). The CDR3 covers 15 residues. After removal of 3 bases from V and 5 bases from J, the junction contained 7 bases not matched to a gene. The chain couples TRBV27 to TRBJ2-7; 10 positions match TRBD1. Sequenced here: CD4+ or CD8+ T cells sorted from blood, sampled in a trial of the OX40 agonist ivuxolimab. This TCR came from an adult with an advanced solid tumor such as melanoma, head and neck, liver or kidney cancer. The CDR3 protein is CASSFSKTGGNEQYF. The CDR3 nucleotides are TGTGCCAGCAGTTTCTCGAAGACAGGGGGCAACGAGCAGTACTTC.